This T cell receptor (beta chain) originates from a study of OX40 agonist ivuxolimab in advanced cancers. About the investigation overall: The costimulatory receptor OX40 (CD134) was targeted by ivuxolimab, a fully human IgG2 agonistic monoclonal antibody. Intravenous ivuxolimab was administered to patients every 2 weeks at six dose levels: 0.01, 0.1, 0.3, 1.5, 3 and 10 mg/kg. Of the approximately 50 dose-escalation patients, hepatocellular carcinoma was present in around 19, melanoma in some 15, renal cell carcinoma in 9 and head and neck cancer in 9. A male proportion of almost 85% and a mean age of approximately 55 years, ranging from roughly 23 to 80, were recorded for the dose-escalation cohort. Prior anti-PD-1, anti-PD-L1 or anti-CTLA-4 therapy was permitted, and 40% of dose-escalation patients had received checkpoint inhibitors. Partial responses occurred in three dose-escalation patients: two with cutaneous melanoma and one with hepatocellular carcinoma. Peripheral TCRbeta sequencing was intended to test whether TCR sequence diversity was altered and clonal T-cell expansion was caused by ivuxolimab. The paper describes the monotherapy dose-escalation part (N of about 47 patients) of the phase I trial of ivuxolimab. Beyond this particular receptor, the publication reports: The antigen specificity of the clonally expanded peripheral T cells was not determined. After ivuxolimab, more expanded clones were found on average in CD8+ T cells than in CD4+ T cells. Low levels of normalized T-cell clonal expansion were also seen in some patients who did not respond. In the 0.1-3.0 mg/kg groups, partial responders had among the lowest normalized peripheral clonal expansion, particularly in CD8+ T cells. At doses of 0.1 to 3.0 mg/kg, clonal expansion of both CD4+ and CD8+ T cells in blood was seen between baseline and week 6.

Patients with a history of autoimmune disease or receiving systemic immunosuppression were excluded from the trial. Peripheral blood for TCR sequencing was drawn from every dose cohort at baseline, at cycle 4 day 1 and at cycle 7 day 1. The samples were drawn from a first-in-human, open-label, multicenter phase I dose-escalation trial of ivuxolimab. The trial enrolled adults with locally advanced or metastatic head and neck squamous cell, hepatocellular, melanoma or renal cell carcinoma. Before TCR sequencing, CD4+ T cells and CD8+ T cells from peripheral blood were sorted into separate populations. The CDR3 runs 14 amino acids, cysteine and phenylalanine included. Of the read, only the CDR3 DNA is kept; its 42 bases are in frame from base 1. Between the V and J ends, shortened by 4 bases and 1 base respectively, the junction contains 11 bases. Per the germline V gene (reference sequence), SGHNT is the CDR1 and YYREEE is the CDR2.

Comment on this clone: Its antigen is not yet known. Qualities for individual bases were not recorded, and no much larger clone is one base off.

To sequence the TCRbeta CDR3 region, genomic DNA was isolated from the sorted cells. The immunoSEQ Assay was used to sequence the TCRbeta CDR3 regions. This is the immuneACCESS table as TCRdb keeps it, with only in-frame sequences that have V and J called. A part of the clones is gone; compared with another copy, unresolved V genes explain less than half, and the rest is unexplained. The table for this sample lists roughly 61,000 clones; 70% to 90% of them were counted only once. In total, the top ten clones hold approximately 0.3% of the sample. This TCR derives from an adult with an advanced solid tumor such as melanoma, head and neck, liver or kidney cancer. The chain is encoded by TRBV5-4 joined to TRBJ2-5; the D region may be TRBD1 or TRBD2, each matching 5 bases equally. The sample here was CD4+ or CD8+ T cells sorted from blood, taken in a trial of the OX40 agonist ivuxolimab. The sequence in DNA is TGTGCCAGCAGCCCCGGGACGGGCCAAGAGACCCAGTACTTC. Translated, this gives CASSPGTGQETQYF. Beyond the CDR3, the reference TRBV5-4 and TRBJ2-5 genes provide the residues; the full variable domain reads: ETGVTQSPTHLIKTRGQQVTLRCSSQSGHNTVSWYQQALGQGPQFIFQYYREEENGRGNFPPRFSGLQFPNYSSELNVNALELDDSALYLCASSPGTGQETQYFGPGTRLLVL.